This T cell receptor beta chain was recorded in a study of CD4 T cells in relation to SARS-CoV-2 and coronaviruses (dated by TCRdb to the early 2020s). Study-wide context: The ViraFEST assay cultured PBMCs with antigen for about eleven days, then sequenced TCR beta CDR3s to find antigen-specific clonal expansions. The negative reference condition was either a culture with an HIV-1 Nef peptide pool or a culture with no peptide. HLA restriction was mapped for shared crossreactive spike epitopes using patient-derived lymphoblastoid cell lines. Memory CD4+ T cell crossreactivity between SARS-CoV-2 and common cold coronavirus spike proteins was assessed at the TCR clonotype level in the study. The Adaptive Biotechnologies TCR-sequencing kit was used to sequence samples from three pre-COVID donors and the naive versus memory experiments, whereas other data were Illumina-based. A different, Illumina-based TCR-beta assay was used to sequence expansion assays from other donors in the study. What the work shows at the level of the full study, not this receptor alone: No donor contributed both pre-pandemic and post-infection samples, which limited tracing the source of pre-existing responses. Since the crossreactivity analysis centred on spike protein, crossreactivity against other viral proteins was not assessed. Roughly 70% of donors had memory CD4+ clonotypes that crossrecognized SARS-CoV-2 and at least one common cold coronavirus spike. Small numbers of patients and of tested TCRs were a limitation of the study. Compared with monoreactive clones, crossreactive clones had significantly weaker SARS-CoV-2-driven expansion, a result consistent with antigenic imprinting.

Worth noting for this clone: Its antigen is currently not known. No much larger clone is present one base from it, and per-base qualities are unavailable.

The CDR3 measures 16 amino acids from cysteine to phenylalanine. Only the CDR3 region is kept as DNA, spanning 48 bases read in frame from base 1. CDR1 is given as LGHNA and CDR2 as YSLEER, both from the germline V gene. Relative to germline, V is missing 6 bases and J is missing 2 bases, with 10 bases of the junction outside any gene match. Receptor libraries were prepared by the immunoSEQ multiplex PCR assay. The source study handled its data this way. During preprocessing, nonproductive sequences were removed, as were CDR3s that did not start with C, did not end with F or W, or were shorter than 7 amino acids. The MANAFEST web app identified antigen-specific clonotypes based on expansion compared with the reference and other culture wells. To be counted as positive, a clone had to show significant expansion compared with the reference culture, at an FDR below 0.05, in 2 of 3 replicate wells. For a clone to be considered positive, significant expansion relative to all other tandem wells and an odds ratio above 5 were also required. Pairwise Levenshtein distance, computed with the stringdist R package after three terminal residues were trimmed from each end, was used as the measure of CDR3 homology. TCRdb holds this immuneACCESS table with in-frame rearrangements only. Some clones are missing; in checked studies, unresolved V genes explain under half, and the rest has no known cause. That table gives V, J and clone size, and the DNA gave D and trimming. Within this sample are 20,000 or so clones, with about 86% of them counted one time only. 9.5% to 12% of the sample is taken by the ten largest.

CD4+ T cells from unexposed donors were collected before the COVID-19 pandemic (2011-2018). The EasySep CD4+ T cell isolation kit was used to isolate CD4+ T cells once the cultures had run for more than 8 days. As far as cell numbers permitted, CD4+ T cells from unexposed donors were tested for reactivity against SARS-CoV-2 S and N as well as four spike pools from common cold coronaviruses. Each well received two million PBMCs, cultured in IMDM supplemented with approximately 4.5% human AB serum and approximately 10 IU/ml IL-2. Half of the culture medium was replaced with fresh IL-2-containing medium on days 3 and 7. Triplicate replicate wells were generally used for each peptide culture condition. Leukapheresis product for the unexposed donors was purchased commercially. Ficoll-Paque PLUS gradient centrifugation was used to isolate PBMCs from leukapheresis product or whole blood. PBMCs were either used fresh in the expansion assay or cryopreserved at -140 degrees C. The QIAamp Micro DNA Kit was used to extract genomic DNA from the CD4+ T cells.

The sequencing input was CD4+ T cells from PBMCs, cultured in vitro. This chain is built from TRBV4-3 and TRBJ2-1; the central 7 bases match TRBD2. This sequence was found in a human donor in good health. The nucleotide sequence is given as TGCGCCAGCAGACCGCGCGGGGGTGCCCCCTACAATGAGCAGTTCTTC. Translated, it reads CASRPRGGAPYNEQFF.